These T cell receptor beta chains were read from a single sample in a study of T cell repertoires in cytomegalovirus infection. MiXCR, applied by TCRdb to the reads, yields one record per CDR3 protein. The profile covers about 310,000 distinct CDR3 sequences, with around a sixth appearing a single time and about 11% taken by the ten largest. Input material: PBMCs. These receptors were obtained from a human donor in good health (CMV status not recorded). Some clones in this sample may be carry-over from other donors' samples. Both conserved end residues are part of each CDR3. The D gene is left open where the match is weak. The listing skips clone size in some rows; elsewhere it reads once, few, many or a size class.

TRBV28	TRBD1	few	TRBJ2-7	CASSLGTGVLSYEQYF	TGTGCCAGCAGTTTAGGGACAGGGGTTCTGTCCTACGAGCAGTACTTC
TRBV10-3	-	many	TRBJ2-2	CAISDELGASGGELFF	TGTGCCATCAGTGATGAACTTGGAGCCTCGGGCGGGGAGCTGTTTTTT
TRBV28	-	-	TRBJ1-2	CASSTYGESYTF	TGTGCCAGCAGTACCTACGGGGAGAGCTACACCTTC
TRBV7-2	-	many	TRBJ1-3	CASSARTGSGNTIYF	TGTGCCAGCAGCGCACGAACAGGGTCTGGAAACACCATATATTTT
TRBV4-2	TRBD1	few	TRBJ1-6	CASSQEATGVTSPLHF	TGTGCCAGCAGCCAAGAGGCGACAGGGGTGACTTCACCCCTCCACTTT
TRBV28	-	-	TRBJ2-6	CASSFGRGGANVLTF	TGTGCCAGCAGTTTCGGGCGGGGAGGGGCCAACGTCCTGACTTTC
TRBV7-9	TRBD1	few	TRBJ1-1	CASSPDRGRTEAFF	TGTGCCAGCAGCCCCGACAGGGGTAGGACTGAAGCTTTCTTT
TRBV7-2	-	many	TRBJ1-5	CASSLNPTRSQHF	TGTGCCAGCAGCTTAAATCCTACGCGCTCCCAGCATTTT
TRBV6-1	TRBD2	many	TRBJ2-3	CASSEAWSGGAGDTQYF	TGTGCCAGCAGTGAAGCGTGGAGCGGGGGGGCTGGAGATACGCAGTATTTT
TRBV5-1	-	few	TRBJ1-1	CASSLGAFTGSEAFF	TGCGCCAGCAGCTTGGGCGCCTTTACAGGGTCCGAAGCTTTCTTT
TRBV7-9	-	-	TRBJ2-1	CASSLAGSGNEQFF	TGTGCCAGCAGCTTAGCAGGGTCCGGGAATGAGCAGTTCTTC
TRBV10-3	TRBD1	many	TRBJ1-1	CAISEATGVETEAFF	TGTGCCATCAGTGAAGCGACAGGGGTCGAGACTGAAGCTTTCTTT
TRBV4-1	-	few	TRBJ2-7	CASSQGARASEQYF	TGCGCCAGCAGCCAAGGGGCCAGGGCAAGCGAGCAGTACTTC
TRBV28	TRBD1	-	TRBJ2-7	CASRLDRASSYEQYF	TGTGCCAGCAGGCTCGACAGGGCGAGCTCCTACGAGCAGTACTTC
TRBV7-2	TRBD1	many	TRBJ1-4	CASSLQTGSNEKLFF	TGTGCCAGCAGCCTGCAGACAGGGTCTAATGAAAAACTGTTTTTT
TRBV20-1	TRBD1	few	TRBJ1-2	CSATGRQGKNYGYTF	TGCAGTGCAACGGGCCGACAGGGTAAAAACTATGGCTACACCTTC
TRBV4-3	-	-	TRBJ1-5	CASSPSMLSNQPQHF	TGCGCCAGCAGCCCCTCTATGCTTAGCAATCAGCCCCAGCATTTT
TRBV6-2/TRBV6-3	-	-	TRBJ1-5	CASSNYRNQPQHF	TGTGCCAGCAGTAATTACAGGAATCAGCCCCAGCATTTT
TRBV6-1	-	-	TRBJ2-1	CASSETPYPRDGQFF	TGTGCCAGCAGTGAAACTCCCTACCCAAGGGATGGGCAGTTCTTC
TRBV12-3/TRBV12-4	-	-	TRBJ2-5	CASSFGSSGGETQYF	TGTGCCAGCAGTTTCGGCTCGTCGGGGGGCGAGACCCAGTACTTC
TRBV6-5	TRBD2	-	TRBJ2-5	CASREPGGQETQYF	TGTGCCAGCAGGGAGCCGGGGGGCCAAGAGACCCAGTACTTC
TRBV12-3/TRBV12-4	-	few	TRBJ1-2	CASSFTGGGYTF	TGTGCCAGCAGTTTCACCGGGGGCGGCTACACCTTC
TRBV5-1	TRBD2	few	TRBJ2-1	CASSPGLAQYF	TGCGCCAGCAGCCCAGGACTAGCGCAATACTTC
TRBV20-1	TRBD2	few	TRBJ2-5	CSAGRTSGGRRETQYF	TGCAGTGCCGGTAGGACTAGCGGGGGGCGACGAGAGACCCAGTACTTC
TRBV7-2	-	many	TRBJ2-7	CASSSSTGTLYEQYF	TGTGCCAGCAGCTCGTCCACAGGAACCTTATACGAGCAGTACTTC
TRBV10-3	TRBD1	-	TRBJ2-1	CAINRPGQGENEQFF	TGTGCCATCAATCGCCCGGGACAGGGTGAAAATGAGCAGTTCTTC
TRBV27	-	-	TRBJ2-7	CASSFGDEQYF	TGTGCCAGCAGTTTTGGCGACGAGCAGTACTTC
TRBV29-1	-	few	TRBJ2-6	CSVEEGPNVLTF	TGCAGCGTTGAAGAGGGCCCCAACGTCCTGACTTTC
TRBV7-9	-	few	TRBJ1-5	CASSLGPWKPQHF	TGTGCCAGCAGCTTAGGTCCGTGGAAGCCCCAGCATTTT
TRBV12-3/TRBV12-4	-	-	TRBJ2-2	CASSLAWGAGELFF	TGTGCCAGCAGTTTAGCCTGGGGGGCTGGGGAGCTGTTTTTT
TRBV6-1	-	many	TRBJ1-4	CASSEHEKLFF	TGTGCCAGCAGTGAACATGAAAAACTGTTTTTT
TRBV5-4	TRBD2	-	TRBJ2-6	CASRPGTSGSGANVLTF	TGTGCCAGCAGGCCTGGGACTAGCGGGTCTGGGGCCAACGTCCTGACTTTC
TRBV5-6	TRBD2	-	TRBJ2-5	CASSPLASGGVWTQYF	TGTGCCAGCAGCCCCTTGGCTAGCGGGGGTGTGTGGACCCAGTACTTC
TRBV20-1	TRBD1	many	TRBJ1-6	CSASPGTGVSPLHF	TGCAGTGCCAGTCCCGGGACAGGGGTTTCACCCCTCCACTTT
TRBV2	TRBD1	few	TRBJ2-7	CASRETGGGYEQYF	TGTGCCAGCAGGGAGACAGGGGGCGGCTACGAGCAGTACTTC
TRBV6-5	-	few	TRBJ2-5	CASSGDLDVGTQYF	TGTGCCAGCAGTGGGGACCTAGACGTTGGGACCCAGTACTTC
TRBV10-3	TRBD1	-	TRBJ1-3	CAISESGQPGNTIYF	TGTGCCATCAGTGAGTCGGGACAGCCCGGAAACACCATATATTTT
TRBV5-1	-	few	TRBJ2-1	CASSLDGPYNEQFF	TGCGCCAGCAGCTTGGACGGGCCCTACAATGAGCAGTTCTTC
TRBV20-1	-	few	TRBJ2-4	CSARRDLGAKNIQYF	TGCAGTGCTAGGAGGGATTTGGGGGCCAAAAACATTCAGTACTTC
TRBV5-1	-	-	TRBJ1-4	CASSRRDSRNEKLFF	TGCGCCAGCAGCCGTCGAGACAGTAGGAATGAAAAACTGTTTTTT
TRBV28	-	-	TRBJ2-7	CASSLGAPSYEQYF	TGTGCCAGCAGTTTGGGGGCCCCCTCCTACGAGCAGTACTTC
TRBV7-9	-	many	TRBJ1-1	CASRGGGADLNTEAFF	TGTGCCAGCAGAGGGGGGGGGGCGGACTTAAACACTGAAGCTTTCTTT
TRBV20-1	TRBD1	few	TRBJ1-2	CSARVARGADYGYTF	TGCAGTGCTAGAGTGGCCAGGGGGGCCGACTATGGCTACACCTTC
TRBV7-2	-	-	TRBJ1-5	CASSLAGQNVNQPQHF	TGTGCCAGCAGCTTAGCAGGGCAGAACGTCAATCAGCCCCAGCATTTT
TRBV5-1	-	-	TRBJ1-2	CASSLVRGNYGYTF	TGCGCCAGCAGCTTGGTCAGGGGAAACTATGGCTACACCTTC
TRBV12-3/TRBV12-4	-	many	TRBJ1-6	CASSPGARSSYNSPLHF	TGTGCCAGCAGTCCCGGTGCCCGGAGCTCCTATAATTCACCCCTCCACTTT
TRBV27	-	few	TRBJ1-2	CASTGGPNYGYTF	TGTGCCAGCACCGGGGGGCCTAACTATGGCTACACCTTC
TRBV11-2	TRBD1	many	TRBJ2-2	CASTKRPGQGVTTGELFF	TGTGCCAGCACCAAGCGACCGGGACAGGGGGTTACCACCGGGGAGCTGTTTTTT
TRBV5-1	TRBD1	-	TRBJ2-2	CASSAMTGPGELFF	TGCGCCAGCAGCGCCATGACAGGGCCCGGGGAGCTGTTTTTT
TRBV12-3/TRBV12-4	-	-	TRBJ2-1	CASSFPGAGEQLF	TGTGCCAGCAGTTTCCCGGGGGCGGGTGAGCAGCTCTTC
TRBV6-5	TRBD1	few	TRBJ2-1	CASRLTGVPYNEQFF	TGTGCCAGCAGACTCACAGGGGTCCCCTACAATGAGCAGTTCTTC
TRBV6-1	-	many	TRBJ2-6	CASGDVTSGANVLTF	TGTGCCAGCGGGGATGTGACATCTGGGGCCAACGTCCTGACTTTC
TRBV11-2	-	few	TRBJ1-3	CASSLNWADTIYF	TGTGCCAGCAGCCTTAATTGGGCGGACACCATATATTTT